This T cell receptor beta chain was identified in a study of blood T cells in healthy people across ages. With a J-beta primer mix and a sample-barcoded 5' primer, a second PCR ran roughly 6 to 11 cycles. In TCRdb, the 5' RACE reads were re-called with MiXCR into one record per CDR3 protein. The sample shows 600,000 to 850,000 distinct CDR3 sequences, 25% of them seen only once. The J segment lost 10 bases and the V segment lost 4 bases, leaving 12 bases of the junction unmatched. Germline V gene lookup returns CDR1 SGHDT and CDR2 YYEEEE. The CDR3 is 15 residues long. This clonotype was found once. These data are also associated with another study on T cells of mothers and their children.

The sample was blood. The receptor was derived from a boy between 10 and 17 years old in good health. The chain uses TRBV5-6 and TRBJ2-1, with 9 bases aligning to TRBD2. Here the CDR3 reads CASSASGTEMVEQFF. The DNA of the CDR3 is TGTGCCAGCAGCGCTAGCGGGACTGAGATGGTGGAGCAGTTCTTC.